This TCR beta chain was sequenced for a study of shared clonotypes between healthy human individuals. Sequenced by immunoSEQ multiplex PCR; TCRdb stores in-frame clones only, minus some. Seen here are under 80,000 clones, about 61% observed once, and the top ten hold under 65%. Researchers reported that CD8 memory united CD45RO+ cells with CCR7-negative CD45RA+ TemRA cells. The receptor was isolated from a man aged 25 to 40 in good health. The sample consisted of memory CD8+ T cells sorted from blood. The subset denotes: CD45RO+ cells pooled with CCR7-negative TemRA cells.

The CDR3 nucleotides read TGCGCCAGCAGCTCGGATACTAGCGGCTACAATGAGCAGTTCTTC. The encoded protein is CASSSDTSGYNEQFF. The V call is TRBV5-1, the J call TRBJ2-1; 8 bases map to TRBD2. This CDR3 has 15 residues. The V gene end was trimmed by 3 bases and the J gene end by 3 bases; junction bases not matched to a gene: 5. Germline V lookup: CDR1 SGHRS, CDR2 YFSETQ.